This paragraph reports one T cell receptor beta chain. Its antigen is still unknown. The data are from a study of cytomegalovirus exposure and HLA in healthy donors. Study as a whole: Earlier results showed roughly 120 million unique TCR beta sequences derived from roughly 200 million T cells.

The PCR had 60 Vbeta and 13 Jbeta primers. TCRdb's copy holds only in-frame clones and misses some; the assay was immunoSEQ multiplex PCR. The sample consists of more than 110,000 clones, around four fifths of them appearing once. Regarding the study as a whole: A link between a missense DCLRE1C variant and TCR beta V- and J-gene trimming emerged from a later analysis. It was reported that the classifier diagnosed cytomegalovirus status with high specificity and sensitivity in both the original and validation cohorts.

The source of this sequence is a man between 25 and 39 years old in good health and CMV-seropositive. The source material was PBMCs.

The CDR3 DNA follows: TGTGCCAGCAGTTCGGGACATTTTAGCACAGATACGCAGTATTTT. Translation: CASSSGHFSTDTQYF. This chain joins TRBV6-6 and TRBJ2-3; D may be TRBD1 (6 bases). CDR3 length: 15 residues. From germline, CDR1 is MNHNY and CDR2 SVGAGI (reference sequence). V was shortened by 4 bases and J by 0 bases, with 11 bases between the two germline ends.